Listed below are T cell receptor beta chains from one sample, sequenced in a study of blood T cells in healthy people across ages. TCRdb re-called the 5' RACE reads through MiXCR, storing one row per CDR3 protein. Of fewer than 1 million distinct CDR3 sequences in the sample, approximately 48% were seen once. Sequenced sample: blood. The receptors were sampled from a man aged 60-69 years in good health. CDR3s include the opening cysteine and the closing phenylalanine or tryptophan. Fields, in order: J gene, clone size, D gene, V gene, CDR3 DNA, CDR3 protein. D genes are given only for firm matches. The listing skips clone size in some rows; elsewhere it reads once, few, many or a size class.

J gene: TRBJ1-2; clone size: few; D gene: TRBD1; V gene: TRBV20-1; CDR3 DNA: TGCAGTGCTAGGGGACAGGGGACCAACTATGGCTACACCTTC; CDR3 protein: CSARGQGTNYGYTF
J gene: TRBJ2-7; clone size: few; D gene: TRBD1; V gene: TRBV7-2; CDR3 DNA: TGTGCCAGCAGGAACCCGGGACAGGGTTACGAGCAGTACTTC; CDR3 protein: CASRNPGQGYEQYF
J gene: TRBJ2-5; clone size: .; D gene: TRBD1; V gene: TRBV7-7; CDR3 DNA: TGTGCCAGCAGCTCGGACAGGGTGAAGACCCAGTACTTC; CDR3 protein: CASSSDRVKTQYF
J gene: TRBJ1-1; clone size: once; D gene: .; V gene: TRBV5-1; CDR3 DNA: TGCGCCAGCAGACTGACACCGAGCACTGAAGCTTTCTTT; CDR3 protein: CASRLTPSTEAFF
J gene: TRBJ2-5; clone size: .; D gene: .; V gene: TRBV5-1; CDR3 DNA: TGCGCCAGCAGCTTAGACTACGAAGAGACCCAGTACTTC; CDR3 protein: CASSLDYEETQYF
J gene: TRBJ2-5; clone size: .; D gene: .; V gene: TRBV5-1; CDR3 DNA: TGCGCCAGCAGCTTGGGGGAGTACCAAGAGACCCAGTACTTC; CDR3 protein: CASSLGEYQETQYF
J gene: TRBJ2-7; clone size: few; D gene: .; V gene: TRBV5-6; CDR3 DNA: TGTGCCAGCAGCAGGACGCGCTACGAGCAGTACTTC; CDR3 protein: CASSRTRYEQYF
J gene: TRBJ2-7; clone size: .; D gene: .; V gene: TRBV9; CDR3 DNA: TGTGCCAGCAGCGTAGAGGGTCGGCCTTTCGAGCAGTACTTC; CDR3 protein: CASSVEGRPFEQYF
J gene: TRBJ2-7; clone size: .; D gene: .; V gene: TRBV20-1; CDR3 DNA: TGCAGTGCTAGAAGGGGGGCGCTGGGGACCGAGCAGTACTTC; CDR3 protein: CSARRGALGTEQYF
J gene: TRBJ2-7; clone size: .; D gene: .; V gene: TRBV6-2/TRBV6-3; CDR3 DNA: TGTGCCAGCAGCCAACCCCAGGGGTCCTCCTACGAGCAGTACTTC; CDR3 protein: CASSQPQGSSYEQYF
J gene: TRBJ1-6; clone size: .; D gene: TRBD1; V gene: TRBV27; CDR3 DNA: TGTGCCAGCAGACGACAGGGCATACATAATTCACCCCTCCACTTT; CDR3 protein: CASRRQGIHNSPLHF
J gene: TRBJ2-7; clone size: .; D gene: TRBD1; V gene: TRBV7-9; CDR3 DNA: TGTGCCAGCAGCTTACCGAAGACAGGGGTCCCCTACGAGCAGTACTTC; CDR3 protein: CASSLPKTGVPYEQYF
J gene: TRBJ2-1; clone size: .; D gene: TRBD2; V gene: TRBV7-2; CDR3 DNA: TGTGCCAGCAGCCTACGACTAGCGGGGTCTCATGAGCAGTTCTTC; CDR3 protein: CASSLRLAGSHEQFF
J gene: TRBJ2-5; clone size: .; D gene: .; V gene: TRBV20-1; CDR3 DNA: TGCAGTGCTAGTTTGGGTCGGTGGGAGACCCAGTACTTC; CDR3 protein: CSASLGRWETQYF
J gene: TRBJ2-5; clone size: .; D gene: .; V gene: TRBV5-6; CDR3 DNA: TGTGCCAGCAGCTTGGCCAGGCAGACCCAGTACTTC; CDR3 protein: CASSLARQTQYF
J gene: TRBJ1-2; clone size: .; D gene: .; V gene: TRBV24-1; CDR3 DNA: TGTGCCACCAGTGATCTGGGGACATATGGCTACACCTTC; CDR3 protein: CATSDLGTYGYTF
J gene: TRBJ2-3; clone size: .; D gene: TRBD2; V gene: TRBV25-1; CDR3 DNA: TGTGCCAGCCATACTAGCGGGGGACCAGATACGCAGTATTTT; CDR3 protein: CASHTSGGPDTQYF
J gene: TRBJ2-1; clone size: few; D gene: TRBD2; V gene: TRBV12-3/TRBV12-4; CDR3 DNA: TGTGCCAGCAGTTCCCCCGGGAGGCCCTACAATGAGCAGTTCTTC; CDR3 protein: CASSSPGRPYNEQFF
J gene: TRBJ2-4; clone size: .; D gene: .; V gene: TRBV6-1; CDR3 DNA: TGTGCCAGCAGTAAGGCACAACACGTATCGGAGGTAGCCAAAAACATTCAGTACTTC; CDR3 protein: CASSKAQHVSEVAKNIQYF
J gene: TRBJ2-1; clone size: .; D gene: .; V gene: TRBV29-1; CDR3 DNA: TGCAGCGTTCCCTTAGCGGGAGGGACAGGGGAGACCCAGTTCTTC; CDR3 protein: CSVPLAGGTGETQFF
J gene: TRBJ2-7; clone size: .; D gene: TRBD1; V gene: TRBV20-1; CDR3 DNA: TGCAGTGCTAGAAGGACAGGGGGAGACGAGCAGTACTTC; CDR3 protein: CSARRTGGDEQYF
J gene: TRBJ1-2; clone size: few; D gene: .; V gene: TRBV6-5; CDR3 DNA: TGTGCCAGCAGCCCGACAGGTACACTTAACTATGGCTACACCTTC; CDR3 protein: CASSPTGTLNYGYTF
J gene: TRBJ1-1; clone size: .; D gene: .; V gene: TRBV6-5; CDR3 DNA: TGTGCCAGCGCACTACAGGGAGACACTGAAGCTTTCTTT; CDR3 protein: CASALQGDTEAFF
J gene: TRBJ2-5; clone size: .; D gene: .; V gene: TRBV13; CDR3 DNA: TGTGCCAGCAGCTTAGGGGGGGAGATCCAGTACTTC; CDR3 protein: CASSLGGEIQYF
J gene: TRBJ2-3; clone size: .; D gene: TRBD2; V gene: TRBV29-1; CDR3 DNA: TGCAGCGTGAGCGGGGGGCCCCAGGGAGATACGCAGTATTTT; CDR3 protein: CSVSGGPQGDTQYF
J gene: TRBJ2-7; clone size: few; D gene: .; V gene: TRBV11-2; CDR3 DNA: TGTGCCAGCAGCTTAGATTGGACAGATCACTACTCCTACGAGCAGTACTTC; CDR3 protein: CASSLDWTDHYSYEQYF
J gene: TRBJ2-7; clone size: few; D gene: TRBD1; V gene: TRBV10-3; CDR3 DNA: TGTGCCATCAGTGGGACAGGGTGGGAGCAGTACTTC; CDR3 protein: CAISGTGWEQYF
J gene: TRBJ2-3; clone size: .; D gene: .; V gene: TRBV2; CDR3 DNA: TGTGCCAGCAGTGTCAGAAGGGCAGTAGGAGCAGATACGCAGTATTTT; CDR3 protein: CASSVRRAVGADTQYF
J gene: TRBJ1-4; clone size: .; D gene: .; V gene: TRBV7-2; CDR3 DNA: TGTGCCGGCAGCGAGCAGGGGCGCGATGAAAAACTGTTTTTT; CDR3 protein: CAGSEQGRDEKLFF
J gene: TRBJ2-5; clone size: .; D gene: TRBD1; V gene: TRBV10-3; CDR3 DNA: TGTGCCATTGGACAGGGGGCGGAGACCCAGTACTTC; CDR3 protein: CAIGQGAETQYF
J gene: TRBJ2-5; clone size: few; D gene: .; V gene: TRBV10-3; CDR3 DNA: TGTGCCATCACTAAGGACCTGGCTGAGACCCAGTACTTC; CDR3 protein: CAITKDLAETQYF